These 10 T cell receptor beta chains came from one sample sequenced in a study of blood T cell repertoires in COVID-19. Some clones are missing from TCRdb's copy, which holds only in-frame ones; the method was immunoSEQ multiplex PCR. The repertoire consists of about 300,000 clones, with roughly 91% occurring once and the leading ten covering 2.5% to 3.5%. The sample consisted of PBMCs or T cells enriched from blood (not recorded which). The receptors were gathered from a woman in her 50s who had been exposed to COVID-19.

The CDR3 sequence is CASSNTGVSSPLHF. CDR3 in DNA: TGTGCCAGCAGCAACACAGGGGTTAGTTCACCCCTCCACTTT. The chain recombines TRBV13 with TRBJ1-6; TRBD1 aligns across 7 bases. This CDR3 is 14 amino acids long. V gave up 5 bases and J gave up 9 bases; unmatched junction bases: 7. Germline values: CDR1 PRHDT, CDR2 FYEKMQ (reference sequence).

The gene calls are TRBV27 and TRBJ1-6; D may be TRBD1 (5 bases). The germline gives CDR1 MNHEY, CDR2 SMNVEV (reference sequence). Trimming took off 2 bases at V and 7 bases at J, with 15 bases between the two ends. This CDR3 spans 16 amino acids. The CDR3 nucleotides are TGTGCCAGCAGTTTAGGTCAGGGTGGATTCAATTCACCCCTCCACTTT. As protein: CASSLGQGGFNSPLHF.

The CDR3 DNA reads TGTGCCAGCATTCTCACCGGGGGGGCGGTAGGTGGCTACACCTTC. This gives the protein CASILTGGAVGGYTF. J is TRBJ1-2 and V is TRBV6-5; a possible D gene is TRBD1 (6 bases). V shed 7 bases and J shed 7 bases, with 22 bases lying between them. There are 15 residues in the CDR3. In germline, CDR1 is MNHEY, CDR2 SVGAGI.

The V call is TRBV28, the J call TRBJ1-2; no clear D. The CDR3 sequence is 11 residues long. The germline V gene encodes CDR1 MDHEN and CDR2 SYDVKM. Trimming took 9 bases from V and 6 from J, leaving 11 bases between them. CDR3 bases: TGTGCCAGTTGGCAGGATGATGGCTACACCTTC. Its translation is CASWQDDGYTF.

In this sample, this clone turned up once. CDR3 amino acids: CASSTPDRGWETQYF. The CDR3 bases are TGTGCCAGCAGTACCCCGGACAGGGGGTGGGAGACCCAGTACTTC. The chain is built from TRBV6-2 or TRBV6-3 and TRBJ2-5, with TRBD1 matching over 10 bases. The germline V gene has CDR1 MNHEY and CDR2 SVGEGT. Germline trimming cut 5 bases from V and 5 bases from J; bases unmatched to any gene: 8. The CDR3 spans 15 residues.

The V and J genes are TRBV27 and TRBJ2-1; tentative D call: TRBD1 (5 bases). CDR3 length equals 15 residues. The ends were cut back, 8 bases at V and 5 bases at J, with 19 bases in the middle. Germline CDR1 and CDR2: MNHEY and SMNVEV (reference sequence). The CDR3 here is CASSPGTGPNNEQFF. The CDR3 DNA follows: TGTGCCAGCTCCCCAGGAACAGGCCCCAACAATGAGCAGTTCTTC.

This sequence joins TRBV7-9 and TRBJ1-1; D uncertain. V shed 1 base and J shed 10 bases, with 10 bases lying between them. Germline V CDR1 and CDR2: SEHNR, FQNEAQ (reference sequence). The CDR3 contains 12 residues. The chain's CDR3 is CASSLVGSGAFF. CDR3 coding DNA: TGTGCCAGCAGCTTAGTCGGGAGTGGAGCTTTCTTT.

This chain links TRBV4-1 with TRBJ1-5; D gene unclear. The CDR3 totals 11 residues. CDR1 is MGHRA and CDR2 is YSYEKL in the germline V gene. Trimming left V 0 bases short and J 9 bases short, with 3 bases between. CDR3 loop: CASSQDGPQHF. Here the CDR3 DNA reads TGCGCCAGCAGCCAAGACGGGCCCCAGCATTTT.

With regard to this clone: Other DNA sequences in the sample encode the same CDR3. CDR3 sequence reads: CASSPQGNNQPQHF. CDR3 DNA sequence: TGTGCCAGCAGTCCACAGGGAAATAATCAGCCCCAGCATTTT. The chain has TRBV6-5 and TRBJ1-5, with a possible D match to TRBD1 (6 bases). The germline V and J ends were trimmed by 5 bases and 4 bases, with 12 bases remaining between them. In germline, CDR1 is MNHEY, CDR2 SVGAGI. The CDR3 is made up of 14 amino acids.

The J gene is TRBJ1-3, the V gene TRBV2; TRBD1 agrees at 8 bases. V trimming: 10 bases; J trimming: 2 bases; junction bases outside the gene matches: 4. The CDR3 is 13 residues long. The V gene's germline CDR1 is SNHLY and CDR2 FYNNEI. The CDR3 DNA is TGTGCCATCACACAGGGGGCTGGAAACACCATATATTTT. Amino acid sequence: CAITQGAGNTIYF.